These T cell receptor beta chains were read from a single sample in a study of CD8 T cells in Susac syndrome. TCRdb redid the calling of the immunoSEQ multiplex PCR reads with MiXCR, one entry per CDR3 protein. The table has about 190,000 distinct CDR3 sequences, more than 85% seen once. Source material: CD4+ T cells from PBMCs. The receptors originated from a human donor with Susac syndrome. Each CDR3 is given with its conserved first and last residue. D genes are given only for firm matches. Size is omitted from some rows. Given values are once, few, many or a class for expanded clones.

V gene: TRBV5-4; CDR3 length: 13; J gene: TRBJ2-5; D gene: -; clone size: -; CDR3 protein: CASSLTSQETQYF; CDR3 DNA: TGTGCCAGCAGCCTAACTAGTCAAGAGACCCAGTACTTC
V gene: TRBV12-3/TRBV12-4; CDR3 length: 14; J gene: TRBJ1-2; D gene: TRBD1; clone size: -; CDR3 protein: CASSWGQTRYGYTF; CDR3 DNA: TGTGCCAGCAGTTGGGGACAGACCCGCTATGGCTACACCTTC
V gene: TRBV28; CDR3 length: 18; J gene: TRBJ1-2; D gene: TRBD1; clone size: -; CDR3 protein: CASSHPRDRGLLVNGYTF; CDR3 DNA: TGTGCCAGCAGTCACCCCCGGGACAGGGGGCTTCTGGTAAATGGCTACACCTTC
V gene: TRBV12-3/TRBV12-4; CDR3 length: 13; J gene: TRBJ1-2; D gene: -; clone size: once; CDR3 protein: CASSFSRNYGYTF; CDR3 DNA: TGTGCCAGCAGTTTCAGCAGAAACTATGGCTACACCTTC
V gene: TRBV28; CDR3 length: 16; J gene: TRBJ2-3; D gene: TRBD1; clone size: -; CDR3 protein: CASSLEGQVHTDTQYF; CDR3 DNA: TGTGCCAGCAGTTTAGAGGGACAGGTGCACACAGATACGCAGTATTTT
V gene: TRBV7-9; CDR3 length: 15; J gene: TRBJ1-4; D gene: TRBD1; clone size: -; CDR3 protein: CASSLGGQGNEKLFF; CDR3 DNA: TGTGCCAGCAGCTTAGGTGGACAGGGGAATGAAAAACTGTTTTTT
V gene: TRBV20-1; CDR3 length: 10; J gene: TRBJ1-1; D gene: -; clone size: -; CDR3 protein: CSASGGEAFF; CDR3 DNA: TGCAGTGCTAGCGGAGGGGAAGCTTTCTTT
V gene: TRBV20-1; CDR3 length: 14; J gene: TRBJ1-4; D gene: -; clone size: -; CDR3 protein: CSASREYTNEKLFF; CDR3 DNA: TGCAGTGCTAGCCGGGAGTACACTAATGAAAAACTGTTTTTT
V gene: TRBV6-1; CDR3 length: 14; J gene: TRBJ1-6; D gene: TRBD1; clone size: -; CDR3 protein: CASIWTGGNSPLHF; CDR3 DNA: TGTGCCAGCATCTGGACAGGGGGCAATTCACCCCTCCACTTT
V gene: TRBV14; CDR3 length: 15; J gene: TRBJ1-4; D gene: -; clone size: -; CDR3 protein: CASSQVGGAVEKLFF; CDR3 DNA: TGTGCCAGCAGCCAAGTGGGGGGGGCGGTTGAAAAACTGTTTTTT
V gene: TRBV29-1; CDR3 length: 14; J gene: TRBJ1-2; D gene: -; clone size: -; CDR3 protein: CSVAPRLQDYGYTF; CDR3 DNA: TGCAGCGTTGCCCCCAGACTACAGGACTATGGCTACACCTTC
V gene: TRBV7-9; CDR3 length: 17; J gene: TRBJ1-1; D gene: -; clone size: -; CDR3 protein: CASSSARDIYMNTEAFF; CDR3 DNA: TGTGCCAGCAGCTCGGCGCGGGACATTTACATGAACACTGAAGCTTTCTTT
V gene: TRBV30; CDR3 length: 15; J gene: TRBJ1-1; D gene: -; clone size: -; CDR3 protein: CAWSRPETAYLEAFF; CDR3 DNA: TGTGCCTGGAGTCGACCCGAGACAGCTTATCTTGAAGCTTTCTTT
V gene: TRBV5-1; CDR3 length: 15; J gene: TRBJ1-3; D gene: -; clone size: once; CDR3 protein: CASSLGQLGGNTIYF; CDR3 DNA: TGCGCCAGCAGCCTCGGACAGTTAGGTGGAAACACCATATATTTT
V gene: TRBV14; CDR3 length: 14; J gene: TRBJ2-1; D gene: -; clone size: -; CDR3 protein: CASSQVRGYNEQFF; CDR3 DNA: TGTGCCAGCAGCCAAGTTCGCGGATACAATGAGCAGTTCTTC
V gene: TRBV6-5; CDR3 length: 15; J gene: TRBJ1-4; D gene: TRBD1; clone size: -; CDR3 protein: CASSPLGGGLEKLFF; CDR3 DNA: TGTGCCAGCAGTCCCCTAGGAGGGGGCCTTGAAAAACTGTTTTTT
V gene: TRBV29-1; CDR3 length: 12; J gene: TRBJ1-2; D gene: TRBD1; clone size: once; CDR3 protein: CSVGQGTYGYTF; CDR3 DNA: TGCAGCGTGGGACAGGGAACTTATGGCTACACCTTC
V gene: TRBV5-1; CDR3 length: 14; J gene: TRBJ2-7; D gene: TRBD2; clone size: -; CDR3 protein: CASRAGANSYEQYF; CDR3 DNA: TGCGCCAGCAGAGCGGGAGCAAACTCCTACGAGCAGTACTTC
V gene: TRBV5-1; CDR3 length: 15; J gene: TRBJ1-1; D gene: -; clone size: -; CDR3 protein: CASSRIGQTNTEAFF; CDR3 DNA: TGCGCCAGCAGCCGTATCGGACAGACGAACACTGAAGCTTTCTTT
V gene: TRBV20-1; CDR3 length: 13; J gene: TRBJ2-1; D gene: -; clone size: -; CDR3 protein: CSASGGVYNEQFF; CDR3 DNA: TGCAGTGCTAGCGGGGGCGTCTACAATGAGCAGTTCTTC
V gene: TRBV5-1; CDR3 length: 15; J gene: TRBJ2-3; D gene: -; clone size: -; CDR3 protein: CASSLAATFTDTQYF; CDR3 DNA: TGCGCCAGCAGCTTGGCCGCAACCTTCACAGATACGCAGTATTTT
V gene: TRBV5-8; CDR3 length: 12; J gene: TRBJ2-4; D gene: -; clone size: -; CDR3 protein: CASSPPSGIQYF; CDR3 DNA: TGTGCCAGCAGCCCGCCCAGTGGCATTCAGTACTTC
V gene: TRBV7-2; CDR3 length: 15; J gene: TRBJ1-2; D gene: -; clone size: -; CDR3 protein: CASRLAGEGTYGYTF; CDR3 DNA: TGTGCCAGCAGATTAGCGGGGGAGGGGACGTATGGCTACACCTTC
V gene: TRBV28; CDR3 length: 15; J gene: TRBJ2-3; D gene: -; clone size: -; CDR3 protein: CASSSELEGTDTQYF; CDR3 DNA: TGTGCCAGCAGCTCTGAATTAGAGGGCACAGATACGCAGTATTTT
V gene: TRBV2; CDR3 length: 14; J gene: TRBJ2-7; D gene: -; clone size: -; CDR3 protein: CASSGGGSSGEQYF; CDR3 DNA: TGTGCCAGCAGTGGAGGCGGGTCCTCGGGCGAGCAGTACTTC
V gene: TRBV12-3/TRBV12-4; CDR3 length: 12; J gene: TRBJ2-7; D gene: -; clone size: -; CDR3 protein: CASNIQGYEQYF; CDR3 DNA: TGTGCCAGCAACATACAGGGTTACGAGCAGTACTTC
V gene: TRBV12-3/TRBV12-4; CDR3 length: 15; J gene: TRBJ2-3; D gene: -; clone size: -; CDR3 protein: CASSLLEGAGDTQYF; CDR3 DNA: TGTGCCAGCAGTTTGTTGGAGGGGGCAGGAGATACGCAGTATTTT
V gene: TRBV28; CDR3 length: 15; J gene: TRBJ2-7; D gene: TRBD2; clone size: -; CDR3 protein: CASSASSGSIYEQYF; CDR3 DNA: TGTGCCAGCAGTGCTTCTAGCGGGAGTATCTACGAGCAGTACTTC
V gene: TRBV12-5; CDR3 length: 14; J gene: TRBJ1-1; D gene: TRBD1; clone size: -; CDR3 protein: CANPGQGPGTEAFF; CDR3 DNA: TGTGCTAATCCGGGACAGGGCCCCGGAACTGAAGCTTTCTTT
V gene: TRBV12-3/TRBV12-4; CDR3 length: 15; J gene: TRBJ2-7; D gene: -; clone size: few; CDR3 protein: CASAYQQPPRYEQYF; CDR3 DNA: TGTGCCAGTGCATACCAACAGCCGCCCCGGTACGAGCAGTACTTC
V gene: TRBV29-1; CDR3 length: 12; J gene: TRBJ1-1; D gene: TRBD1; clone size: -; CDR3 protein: CSSGQLNTEAFF; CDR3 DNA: TGCAGCTCGGGACAGTTGAACACTGAAGCTTTCTTT
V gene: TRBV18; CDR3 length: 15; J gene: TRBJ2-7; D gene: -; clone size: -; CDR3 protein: CASSPEGSGRNEQYF; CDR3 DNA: TGTGCCAGCTCACCAGAGGGAAGCGGCAGAAACGAGCAGTACTTC
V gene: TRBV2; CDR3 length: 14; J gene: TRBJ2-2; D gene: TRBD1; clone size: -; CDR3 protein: CASKRTGAGGELFF; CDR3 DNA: TGTGCCAGCAAACGGACAGGGGCGGGCGGGGAGCTGTTTTTT
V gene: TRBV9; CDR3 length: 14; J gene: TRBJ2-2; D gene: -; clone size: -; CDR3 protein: CASGNRANTGELFF; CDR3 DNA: TGTGCCAGCGGGAACAGGGCCAACACCGGGGAGCTGTTTTTT
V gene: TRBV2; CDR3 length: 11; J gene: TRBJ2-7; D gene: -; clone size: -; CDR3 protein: CASSERAEQYF; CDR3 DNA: TGTGCCAGCAGTGAGAGGGCCGAGCAGTACTTC
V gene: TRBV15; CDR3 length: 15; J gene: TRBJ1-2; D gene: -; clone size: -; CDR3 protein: CATSRDTTALQGYTF; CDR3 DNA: TGTGCCACCAGCAGAGATACTACCGCTCTCCAGGGCTACACCTTC
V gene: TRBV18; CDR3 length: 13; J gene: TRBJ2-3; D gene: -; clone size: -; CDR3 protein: CASSPLEGDTQYF; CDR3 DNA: TGTGCCAGCTCACCCCTAGAAGGGGATACGCAGTATTTT
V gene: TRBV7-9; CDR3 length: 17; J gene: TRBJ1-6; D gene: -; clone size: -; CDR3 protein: CASSRDQISSYNSPLHF; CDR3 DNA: TGTGCCAGCAGCCGCGACCAAATTAGCTCCTATAATTCACCCCTCCACTTT
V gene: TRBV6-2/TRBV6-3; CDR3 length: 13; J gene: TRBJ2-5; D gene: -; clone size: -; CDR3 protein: CASSYRGRETQYF; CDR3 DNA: TGTGCCAGCAGTTACAGGGGACGAGAGACCCAGTACTTC
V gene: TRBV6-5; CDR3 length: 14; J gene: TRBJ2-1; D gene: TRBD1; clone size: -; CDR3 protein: CASSYSDRAAEQFF; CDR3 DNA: TGTGCCAGCAGTTACTCGGACAGGGCGGCTGAGCAGTTCTTC
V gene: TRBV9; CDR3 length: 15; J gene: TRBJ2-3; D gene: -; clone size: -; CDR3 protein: CASSVTGLSTDTQYF; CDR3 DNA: TGTGCCAGCAGCGTTACGGGGCTAAGCACAGATACGCAGTATTTT